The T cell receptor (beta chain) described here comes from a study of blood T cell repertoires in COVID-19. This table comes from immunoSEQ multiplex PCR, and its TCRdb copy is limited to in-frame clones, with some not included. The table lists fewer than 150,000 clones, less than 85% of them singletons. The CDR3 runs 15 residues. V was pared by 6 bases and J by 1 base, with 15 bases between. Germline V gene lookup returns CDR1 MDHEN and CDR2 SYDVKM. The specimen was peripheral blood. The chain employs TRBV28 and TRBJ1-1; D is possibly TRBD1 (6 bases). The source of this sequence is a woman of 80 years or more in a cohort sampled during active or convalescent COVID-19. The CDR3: CASRIPQGSNTEAFF. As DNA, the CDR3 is TGTGCCAGCAGAATCCCTCAGGGGTCGAACACTGAAGCTTTCTTT. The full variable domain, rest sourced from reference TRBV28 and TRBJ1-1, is DVKVTQSSRYLVKRTGEKVFLECVQDMDHENMFWYRQDPGLGLRLIYFSYDVKMKEKGDIPEGYSVSREKKERFSLILESASTNQTSMYLCASRIPQGSNTEAFFGQGTRLTVV.